This is a list of T cell receptor beta chains from one sample in a study of control samples from healthy donors and cancer patients. TCRdb's table, derived via immunoSEQ multiplex PCR, lists solely in-frame clones and lacks some. Here the sample spans roughly 130,000 clones, about 92% being singletons. Sequencing input: PBMCs. These receptors were taken from a man in his forties or fifties with head and neck cancer. Each CDR3 is given with its conserved first and last residue. The D gene is left open where the match is weak. Not all rows give a size; the values are once, few, many and, for expanded clones, a class.

D: -; J: TRBJ1-5; V: TRBV4-1; size: -; DNA: TGCGCCAGCAGCCCTGGTGGGGGGAATCAGCCCCAGCATTTT; CDR3: CASSPGGGNQPQHF
D: -; J: TRBJ2-7; V: TRBV5-4; size: -; DNA: TGTGCCAGCAGCCGCCGACGGCAGGTCCCCTACGAGCAGTACTTC; CDR3: CASSRRRQVPYEQYF
D: TRBD1; J: TRBJ1-4; V: TRBV18; size: once; DNA: TGTGCCAGCTCATCAGGGGGAGGAGGCGAAAAACTGTTTTTT; CDR3: CASSSGGGGEKLFF
D: -; J: TRBJ2-7; V: TRBV10-3; size: -; DNA: TGTGCCATCAGTGGAACCAGGAACCCCTACGAGCAGTACTTC; CDR3: CAISGTRNPYEQYF
D: TRBD2; J: TRBJ2-1; V: TRBV6-2/TRBV6-3; size: -; DNA: TGTGCCAGCAGTTGGGGGGGAAGCTCCTACAATGAGCAGTTCTTC; CDR3: CASSWGGSSYNEQFF
D: -; J: TRBJ2-7; V: TRBV12-3/TRBV12-4; size: -; DNA: TGTGCCAGCAGTTTAGGACAGAAGCAGTACTTC; CDR3: CASSLGQKQYF
D: TRBD2; J: TRBJ2-2; V: TRBV9; size: -; DNA: TGTGCCAGCAGCGTAGGGCTAGCGGGGGGGGCCTCTTTGAGGACCGGGGAGCTGTTTTTT; CDR3: CASSVGLAGGASLRTGELFF
D: -; J: TRBJ2-7; V: TRBV29-1; size: -; DNA: TGCAGCGTTGAAGTAAAGGGGGGTAGGTACGAGCAGTACTTC; CDR3: CSVEVKGGRYEQYF
D: TRBD1; J: TRBJ1-2; V: TRBV15; size: -; DNA: TGTGCCACCAGCACTCGACAGGGAGCTAACTATGGCTACACCTTC; CDR3: CATSTRQGANYGYTF
D: -; J: TRBJ1-5; V: TRBV7-2; size: -; DNA: TGTGCCAGCAGCCCCGGGACAAGCCAGGTGCCCCAGCATTTT; CDR3: CASSPGTSQVPQHF
D: -; J: TRBJ1-4; V: TRBV6-2/TRBV6-3; size: -; DNA: TGTGCCAGCAGTTATTTTGGGGGTGATGAAAAACTGTTTTTT; CDR3: CASSYFGGDEKLFF
D: TRBD1; J: TRBJ2-5; V: TRBV9; size: -; DNA: TGTGCCAGCGGGCGACAGGGGGAAGAGACCCAGTACTTC; CDR3: CASGRQGEETQYF
D: TRBD1; J: TRBJ2-3; V: TRBV5-1; size: -; DNA: TGCGCCAGCAGCCCGGGGACAGTCACAGATACGCAGTATTTT; CDR3: CASSPGTVTDTQYF